The clone carrying this T cell receptor (beta chain) was seen more than once but under ten times. Its antigen is still unknown. This sample is part of a study of graft-versus-host responses after intestinal transplantation. The wider study: Multivisceral, liver-intestinal, or isolated intestinal transplants were performed in recipients. Induction using anti-thymocyte globulin, followed by tacrolimus and steroids for roughly 3 years, was given to all recipients.

CDR3 length equals 13 residues. CDR1 and CDR2 (germline): SNHLY, FYNNEI. Trimming left V 8 bases short and J 3 bases short, with 13 bases between. Study-wide results and caveats: Across patients carrying graft-donor T cell macrochimerism, allografts held high graft-versus-host to host-versus-graft clonal ratios. Recipient marrow contained GvH clones, some of which appeared first in ileum or blood.

Using immunoSEQ multiplex PCR, the repertoire was profiled, and TCRdb retains in-frame clones only, with some absent. The data hold roughly 53,000 clones, with roughly nine tenths observed a single time. V usage is TRBV2 and J usage is TRBJ1-1; a weak D match, TRBD1 (6 bases). Sequenced here: PBMCs, sampled approximately 660 days after intestinal transplant. The source is a human patient who received an intestinal transplant, so some T cells may come from the graft donor. The CDR3 loop reads CASCRQADTEAFF. CDR3 DNA sequence: TGTGCCAGCTGCAGACAGGCCGACACTGAAGCTTTCTTT.